This TCR beta chain originates from a study of blood T cell repertoires in COVID-19. TCRdb keeps only in-frame clones here, not all; method: immunoSEQ multiplex PCR. This table has about 62,000 clones, approximately 70% appearing once. Residents of 24 US areas, aged about 18 to 89 years, made up the participants. The V segment lost 2 bases and the J segment 0 bases; nucleotides outside the gene matches: 2. Germline V gives CDR1 SGHTA, CDR2 FQGTGA. The CDR3 is 16 residues long. The specimen was PBMCs or T cells enriched from blood (not recorded which). The clonotype comes from a woman aged 55-70 years who had been exposed to COVID-19. The chain carries TRBV7-3 and TRBJ2-3, with 10 positions matching TRBD2. CDR3 bases: TGTGCCAGCAGCTTAGGAGCGGGGGGGAGCACAGATACGCAGTATTTT. It encodes CASSLGAGGSTDTQYF.